This T cell receptor (beta chain) emerged from a study of T cells after yellow fever vaccination. CDR3 length: 16 amino acids. Unmatched junction bases numbered 10, after V lost 5 bases and J lost 6 bases. This clonotype has more than one count but fewer than ten. Each CDR3 protein gets one entry after TCRdb re-called the 5' RACE reads with MiXCR. This sample carries 200,000 to 300,000 distinct CDR3 sequences, 13% of them seen once, and the ten largest clones take roughly 0.5%. This sequence joins TRBV12-3 or TRBV12-4 and TRBJ2-1; 10 bases agree with TRBD2. The sequence was obtained from a man aged 30 to 45 who received the YFV17D yellow fever vaccine. This material consisted of CD4+ T cells sorted from PBMCs, taken 45 days after the yellow fever booster vaccination. The CDR3 nucleotides are TGTGCCAGCAGTCCCGCTGGGCTAGCGGGAGTCAATGAGCAGTTCTTC. Amino acids: CASSPAGLAGVNEQFF.